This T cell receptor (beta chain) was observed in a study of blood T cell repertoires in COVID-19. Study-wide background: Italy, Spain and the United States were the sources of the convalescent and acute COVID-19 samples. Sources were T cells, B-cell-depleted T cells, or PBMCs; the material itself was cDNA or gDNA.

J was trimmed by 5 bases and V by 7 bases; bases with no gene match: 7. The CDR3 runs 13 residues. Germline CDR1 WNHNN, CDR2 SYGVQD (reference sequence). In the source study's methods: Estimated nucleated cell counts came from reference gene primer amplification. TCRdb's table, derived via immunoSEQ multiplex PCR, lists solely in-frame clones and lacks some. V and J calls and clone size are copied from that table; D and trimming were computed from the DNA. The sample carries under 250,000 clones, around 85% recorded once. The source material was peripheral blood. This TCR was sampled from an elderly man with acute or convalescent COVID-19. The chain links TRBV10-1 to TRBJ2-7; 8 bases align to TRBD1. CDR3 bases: TGCGCCAGCACCTTAGGACAGGGAGACGAGCAGTACTTC. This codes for CASTLGQGDEQYF.